Presented here are 20 T cell receptor beta chains from one specimen sequenced in a study of cytomegalovirus exposure and HLA in healthy donors. PCR amplification relied on 60 Vbeta primers (plus 13 Jbeta primers). Profiled with immunoSEQ multiplex PCR; TCRdb holds only in-frame clones, not every one. The sample lists 120,000 to 150,000 clones, approximately 68% occurring once. Sequencing was carried out using PBMCs. These TCRs come from a man between 35 and 55 years old in good health and CMV-seronegative.

The chain joins TRBV7-9 to TRBJ1-4; 8 positions agree with TRBD1. This CDR3 has 18 residues. The J segment lost 3 bases and the V segment lost 3 bases, leaving 12 bases of the junction unmatched. Germline CDR1 reads SEHNR; CDR2 reads FQNEAQ (reference sequence). The CDR3 is CASSLYPGGVKANEKLFF. In DNA, the CDR3 is TGTGCCAGCAGCTTGTACCCAGGGGGCGTTAAGGCTAATGAAAAACTGTTTTTT.

The gene calls are TRBV7-3 and TRBJ1-2; D is unresolved. Trimming left V 4 bases short and J 3 bases short, with 15 bases between. Per germline, CDR1 SGHTA and CDR2 FQGTGA. The CDR3 consists of 15 residues. The CDR3 here is CASSSTGEGDYGYTF. Here the CDR3 DNA reads TGTGCCAGCAGCTCCACCGGGGAGGGAGACTATGGCTACACCTTC.

The chain links TRBV5-1 to TRBJ2-3; the D is unclear. This CDR3 region has 15 residues. Germline V gives CDR1 SGHRS, CDR2 YFSETQ. The germline V and J ends were trimmed by 3 bases and 0 bases, with 11 bases remaining between them. The CDR3 region has the DNA TGCGCCAGCAGCTCTCAGACACGTAGCACAGATACGCAGTATTTT. Protein product: CASSSQTRSTDTQYF.

V is TRBV5-1 and J is TRBJ2-1; weak D call: TRBD2 (5 bases). The CDR3 is made up of 15 amino acids. Per germline, CDR1 SGHRS and CDR2 YFSETQ. V was trimmed by 2 bases and J by 3 bases, leaving 12 bases between them. The CDR3 coding sequence is TGCGCCAGCAGCTTAATCTCTAGCTTCTACAATGAGCAGTTCTTC. It translates to CASSLISSFYNEQFF.

V gene TRBV14 combines with J gene TRBJ2-7; 8 nucleotides line up with TRBD1. Germline values: CDR1 SGHDN, CDR2 FVKESK. The trim removed 4 bases at V and 5 bases at J, leaving 13 bases unmatched. The CDR3 consists of 16 residues. CDR3 protein: CASSPLFRTGYHEQYF. The DNA for the CDR3 is TGTGCCAGCAGCCCCCTTTTCCGGACAGGGTACCACGAGCAGTACTTC.

CDR3 DNA sequence: TGTGCCAGCAGTTTATTTCCTTCGACTAGCACAGATACGCAGTATTTT. As protein: CASSLFPSTSTDTQYF. V gene TRBV28 combines with J gene TRBJ2-3; D is uncertain. V lost 1 base and J lost 0, with 11 bases in between. The germline CDR1 and CDR2 sequences are MDHEN and SYDVKM. The length of the CDR3 is 16 residues.

V usage is TRBV28 and J usage is TRBJ2-3, with 7 positions matching TRBD1. Germline CDR1 and CDR2: MDHEN and SYDVKM. The trim removed 3 bases at V and 5 bases at J, leaving 8 bases unmatched. The CDR3 is made up of 15 amino acids. Written as DNA, the CDR3 is TGTGCCAGCAGTTTGGGCCCAGGGGGTAGAGATACGCAGTATTTT. Translated: CASSLGPGGRDTQYF.

This clone appeared a few times. The V gene is TRBV5-1, the J gene TRBJ1-4; no firm D call. Germline V gene sequence: CDR1 SGHRS, CDR2 YFSETQ. The CDR3 totals 14 residues. V lost 0 bases and J lost 7, with 10 bases in between. CDR3 coding DNA: TGCGCCAGCAGCTTGGGGCCCGCCGCTGAAAAACTGTTTTTT. Its protein product is CASSLGPAAEKLFF.

In this sample, this clone turned up a few times. The chain joins TRBV9 to TRBJ2-3, with 10 bases aligning to TRBD2. The V gene end was trimmed by 4 bases and the J gene end by 2 bases; junction bases not matched to a gene: 7. The germline gives CDR1 SGDLS, CDR2 YYNGEE. The CDR3 extends over 16 amino acids. CDR3 loop: CASSLLAGVATDTQYF. The CDR3 DNA reads TGTGCCAGCAGCCTTCTAGCGGGAGTAGCCACAGATACGCAGTATTTT.

The chain joins TRBV9 to TRBJ2-7; TRBD2 might be the D (7 bases). Germline CDR1 is SGDLS and CDR2 is YYNGEE. The V and J ends lost 0 bases and 6 bases respectively, with 22 bases between them. The CDR3 runs to 17 residues. CDR3 in DNA: TGTGCCAGCAGCGTAGAACCGGGGGGCCCACCTCCTCGCGAGCAGTACTTC. Its protein product is CASSVEPGGPPPREQYF.

This rearrangement joins TRBV5-1 to TRBJ2-1; D not certain. V dropped 1 base and J dropped 4 bases, with 6 bases sitting between them. The CDR3 extends over 13 amino acids. Germline CDR1 reads SGHRS; CDR2 reads YFSETQ. The CDR3 protein is CASSLTSYNEQFF. The CDR3 bases are TGCGCCAGCAGCTTGACAAGTTACAATGAGCAGTTCTTC.

This clone was detected only a few times. The V and J genes are TRBV6-1 and TRBJ2-7; D not resolved. This CDR3 region has 13 residues. V lost 3 bases and J lost 3, with 9 bases in between. Germline V CDR1 and CDR2: MNHNS, SASEGT. The CDR3 DNA reads as TGTGCCAGCAGTGATGTCAGGAACTACGAGCAGTACTTC. Translation: CASSDVRNYEQYF.

V and J are TRBV5-1 and TRBJ2-1, with D possibly TRBD1 on 5 matching bases. V was shortened by 5 bases and J by 2 bases, with 14 bases between the two germline ends. Germline V gene data show CDR1 as SGHRS and CDR2 as YFSETQ. The CDR3 is made up of 15 amino acids. CDR3 bases: TGCGCCAGCAGGTATTCAGGGTTAACCTACAATGAGCAGTTCTTC. Amino acids: CASRYSGLTYNEQFF.

With regard to this clone: The CDR3 ends on some other residue instead of the conserved phenylalanine or tryptophan, so this is likely a read error. V gene TRBV7-8 combines with J gene TRBJ1-5, with a possible D match to TRBD1 (5 bases). Germline values: CDR1 SGHVS, CDR2 FQNEAQ. The CDR3 length is 14 residues. The V end lost 5 bases, the J end lost 6 bases, and 14 bases lay between the germline ends. CDR3 coding DNA: TGTGCCAGCAGCCTCACGGGGAGGGGTCAGCCCCAGCATCTT. Protein sequence: CASSLTGRGQPQHL.

Only a few counts were recorded for this clone. The chain joins TRBV15 to TRBJ1-1; tentative D call: TRBD1 (6 bases). The CDR3 is made up of 15 amino acids. V lost 2 bases and J 0 bases, leaving 10 bases between the germline ends. CDR1 LNHNV and CDR2 YYDKDF come from the germline V gene (reference sequence). This CDR3 is CATSRFRTVNTEAFF. As DNA, the CDR3 is TGTGCCACCAGCAGATTCAGGACAGTGAACACTGAAGCTTTCTTT.

The V call is TRBV25-1, the J call TRBJ2-5, with D tentatively TRBD1 (6 bases). This CDR3 spans 13 amino acids. Germline-derived CDR1 and CDR2 are MGHDK and SYGVNS. With 6 bases removed from V and 5 bases from J, the gap between germline ends came to 13 bases. CDR3 in DNA: TGTGCCAGCAGCCCGGGCAGGGGCGAGACCCAGTACTTC. Its protein product is CASSPGRGETQYF.

Only a few counts were recorded for this clone. The chain employs TRBV9 and TRBJ1-4; D gene uncertain. Germline V gives CDR1 SGDLS, CDR2 YYNGEE. The CDR3 sequence is 14 residues long. Trimming shortened V by 4 bases and J by 3 bases, and 10 bases separated the two germline ends. DNA for the CDR3: TGTGCCAGCAGCCCCCAACTCGCTAATGAAAAACTGTTTTTT. Translation gives CASSPQLANEKLFF.

This chain links TRBV25-1 with TRBJ2-5; 10 bases match TRBD1. The CDR3 runs to 14 residues. V dropped 2 bases and J dropped 4; count of bases not matched to a gene: 1. CDR1 and CDR2 (germline): MGHDK, SYGVNS. The CDR3 DNA reads as TGTGCCAGCAGTGAAAGGACAGGGGGAGAGACCCAGTACTTC. It encodes CASSERTGGETQYF.

This chain uses TRBV19 with TRBJ1-2; D is unresolved. The CDR3 is made up of 13 amino acids. The germline V and J ends were trimmed by 5 bases and 5 bases, with 12 bases remaining between them. The V gene's germline CDR1 is LNHDA and CDR2 SQIVND (reference sequence). CDR3 region: CASSESDRYGYTF. In DNA form, the CDR3 reads TGTGCCAGTAGTGAGTCTGATCGGTATGGCTACACCTTC. Supplemented by reference TRBV19 and TRBJ1-2, the full variable domain reads DGGITQSPKYLFRKEGQNVTLSCEQNLNHDAMYWYRQDPGQGLRLIYYSQIVNDFQKGDIAEGYSVSREKKESFPLTVTSAQKNPTAFYLCASSESDRYGYTFGSGTRLTVV.

The genes are TRBV6-6 and TRBJ2-5; perhaps TRBD2 as D (5 bases). The CDR3 totals 14 residues. The germline V and J ends were trimmed by 5 bases and 4 bases, with 14 bases remaining between them. Germline V lookup: CDR1 MNHNY, CDR2 SVGAGI (reference sequence). The DNA of the CDR3 is TGTGCCAGCAGTCAGGCCGGGGTACCAGAGACCCAGTACTTC. Its protein is CASSQAGVPETQYF.